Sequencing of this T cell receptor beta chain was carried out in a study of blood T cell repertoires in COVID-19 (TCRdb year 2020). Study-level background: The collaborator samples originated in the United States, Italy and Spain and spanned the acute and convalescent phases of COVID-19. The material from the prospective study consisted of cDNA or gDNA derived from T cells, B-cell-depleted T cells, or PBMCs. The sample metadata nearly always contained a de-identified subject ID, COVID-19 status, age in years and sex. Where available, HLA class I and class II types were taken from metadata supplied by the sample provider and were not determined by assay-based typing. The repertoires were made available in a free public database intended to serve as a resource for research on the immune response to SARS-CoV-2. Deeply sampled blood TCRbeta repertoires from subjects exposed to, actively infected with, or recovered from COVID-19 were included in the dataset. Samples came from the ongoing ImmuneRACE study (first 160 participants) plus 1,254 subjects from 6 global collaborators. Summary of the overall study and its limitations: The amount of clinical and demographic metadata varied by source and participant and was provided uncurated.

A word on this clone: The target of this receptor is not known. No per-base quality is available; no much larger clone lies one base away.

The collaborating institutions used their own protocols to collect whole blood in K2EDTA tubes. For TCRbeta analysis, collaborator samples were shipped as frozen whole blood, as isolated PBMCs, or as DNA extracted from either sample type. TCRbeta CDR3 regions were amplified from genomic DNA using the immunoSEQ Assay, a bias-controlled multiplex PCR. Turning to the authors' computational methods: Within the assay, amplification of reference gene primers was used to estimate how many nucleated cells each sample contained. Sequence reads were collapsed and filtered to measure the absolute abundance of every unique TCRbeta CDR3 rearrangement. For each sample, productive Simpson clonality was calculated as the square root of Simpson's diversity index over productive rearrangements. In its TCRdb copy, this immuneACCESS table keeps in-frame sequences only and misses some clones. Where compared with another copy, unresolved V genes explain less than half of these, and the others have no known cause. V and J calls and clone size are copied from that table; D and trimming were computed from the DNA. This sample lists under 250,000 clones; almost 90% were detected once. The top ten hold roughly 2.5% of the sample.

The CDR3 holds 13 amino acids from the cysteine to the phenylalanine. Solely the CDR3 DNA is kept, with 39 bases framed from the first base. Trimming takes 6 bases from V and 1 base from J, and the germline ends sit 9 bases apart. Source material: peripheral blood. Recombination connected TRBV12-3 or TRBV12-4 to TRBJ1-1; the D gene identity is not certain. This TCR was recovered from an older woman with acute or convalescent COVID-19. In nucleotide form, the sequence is TGTGCCAGCAGCATGGCCAGGAACACTGAAGCTTTCTTT. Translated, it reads CASSMARNTEAFF.